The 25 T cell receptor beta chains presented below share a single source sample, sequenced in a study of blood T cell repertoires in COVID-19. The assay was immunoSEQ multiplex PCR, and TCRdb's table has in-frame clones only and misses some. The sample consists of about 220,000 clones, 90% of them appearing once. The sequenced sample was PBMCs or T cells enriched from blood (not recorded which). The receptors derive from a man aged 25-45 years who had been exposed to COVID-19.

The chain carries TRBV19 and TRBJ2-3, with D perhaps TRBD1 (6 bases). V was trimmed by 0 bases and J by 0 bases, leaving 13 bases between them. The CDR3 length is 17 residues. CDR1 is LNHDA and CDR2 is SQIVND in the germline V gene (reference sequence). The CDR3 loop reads CASSIELRTGSTDTQYF. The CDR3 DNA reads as TGTGCCAGTAGTATAGAATTGAGAACAGGGAGCACAGATACGCAGTATTTT.

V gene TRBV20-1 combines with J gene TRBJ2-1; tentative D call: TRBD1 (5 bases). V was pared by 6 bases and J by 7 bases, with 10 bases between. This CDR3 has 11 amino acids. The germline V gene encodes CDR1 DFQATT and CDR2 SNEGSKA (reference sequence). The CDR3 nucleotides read TGCAGTGCAGGGGCGGCGAATGAGCAGTTCTTC. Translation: CSAGAANEQFF.

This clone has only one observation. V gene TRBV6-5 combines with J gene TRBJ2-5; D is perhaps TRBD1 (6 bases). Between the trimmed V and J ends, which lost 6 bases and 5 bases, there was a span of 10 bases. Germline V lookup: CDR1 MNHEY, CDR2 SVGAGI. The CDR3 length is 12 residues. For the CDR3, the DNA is TGTGCCAGCAGCATTAGGGGGGAGACCCAGTACTTC. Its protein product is CASSIRGETQYF.

The CDR3 reads CASSYEERTEAFF. CDR3 bases: TGTGCCAGTAGTTATGAGGAGCGCACTGAAGCTTTCTTT. The rearrangement links TRBV19 to TRBJ1-1, with D hard to call. Germline lookup yields CDR1 LNHDA and CDR2 SQIVND (reference sequence). This CDR3 has 13 residues. The V end was cut by 5 bases, the J end by 4 bases, with 11 bases between. The variable domain in full, completed from reference TRBV19 and TRBJ1-1, reads DGGITQSPKYLFRKEGQNVTLSCEQNLNHDAMYWYRQDPGQGLRLIYYSQIVNDFQKGDIAEGYSVSREKKESFPLTVTSAQKNPTAFYLCASSYEERTEAFFGQGTRLTVV.

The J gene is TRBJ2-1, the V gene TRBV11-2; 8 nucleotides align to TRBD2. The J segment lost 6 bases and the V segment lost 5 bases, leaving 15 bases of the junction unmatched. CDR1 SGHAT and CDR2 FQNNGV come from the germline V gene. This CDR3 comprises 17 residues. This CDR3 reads CASSSILSGGATNEQFF. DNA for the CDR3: TGTGCCAGCAGCAGCATTTTAAGCGGGGGAGCTACCAATGAGCAGTTCTTC.

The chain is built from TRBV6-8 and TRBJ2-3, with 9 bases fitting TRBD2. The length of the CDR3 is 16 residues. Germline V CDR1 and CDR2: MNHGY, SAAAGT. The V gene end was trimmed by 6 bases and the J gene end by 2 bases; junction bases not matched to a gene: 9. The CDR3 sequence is CASRYGLAGTTDTQYF. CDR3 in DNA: TGTGCCAGCAGATATGGGCTAGCGGGGACCACAGATACGCAGTATTTT.

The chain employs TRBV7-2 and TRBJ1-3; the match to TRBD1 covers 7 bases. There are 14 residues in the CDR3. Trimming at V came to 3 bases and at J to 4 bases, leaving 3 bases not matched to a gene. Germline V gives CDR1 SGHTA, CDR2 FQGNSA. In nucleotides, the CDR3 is TGTGCCAGCAGCTTTGGAGGGGGCGGAAACACCATATATTTT. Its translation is CASSFGGGGNTIYF.

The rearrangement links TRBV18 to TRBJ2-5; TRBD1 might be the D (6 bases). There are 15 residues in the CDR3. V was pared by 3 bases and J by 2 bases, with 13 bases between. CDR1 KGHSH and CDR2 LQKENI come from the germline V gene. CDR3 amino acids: CASSPRDRIQETQYF. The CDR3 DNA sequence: TGTGCCAGCTCACCGCGAGACAGGATACAAGAGACCCAGTACTTC.

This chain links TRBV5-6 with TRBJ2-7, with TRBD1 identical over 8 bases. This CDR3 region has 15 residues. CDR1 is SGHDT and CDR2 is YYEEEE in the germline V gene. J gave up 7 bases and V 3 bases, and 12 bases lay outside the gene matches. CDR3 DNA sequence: TGTGCCAGCAGCTACCAGGGGGCGAAAGGTTGGGAGCAGTACTTC. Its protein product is CASSYQGAKGWEQYF.

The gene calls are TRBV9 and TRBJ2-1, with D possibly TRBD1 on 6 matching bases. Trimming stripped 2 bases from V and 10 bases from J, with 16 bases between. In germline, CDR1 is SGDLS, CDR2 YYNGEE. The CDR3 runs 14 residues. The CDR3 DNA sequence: TGTGCCAGCAGCGTCGACCTAGGGACACCAGAGCAGTTCTTC. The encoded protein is CASSVDLGTPEQFF.

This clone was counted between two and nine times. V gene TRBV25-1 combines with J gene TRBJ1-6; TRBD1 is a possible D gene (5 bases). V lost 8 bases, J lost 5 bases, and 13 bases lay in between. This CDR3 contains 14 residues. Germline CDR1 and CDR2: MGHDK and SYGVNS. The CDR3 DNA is TGTGCCAGCGGGGCTAGGTTTGATAATTCACCCCTCCACTTT. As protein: CASGARFDNSPLHF.

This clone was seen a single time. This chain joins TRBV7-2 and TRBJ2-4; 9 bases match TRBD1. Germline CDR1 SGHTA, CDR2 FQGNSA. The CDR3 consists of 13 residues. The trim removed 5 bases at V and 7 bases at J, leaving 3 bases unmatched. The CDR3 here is CASSTGQGNIQYF. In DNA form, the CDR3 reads TGTGCCAGCAGCACCGGACAGGGGAACATTCAGTACTTC.

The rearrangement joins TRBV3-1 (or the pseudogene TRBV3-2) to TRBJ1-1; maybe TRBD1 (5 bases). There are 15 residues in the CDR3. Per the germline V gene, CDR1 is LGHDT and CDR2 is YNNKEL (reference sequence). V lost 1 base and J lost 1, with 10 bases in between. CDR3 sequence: CASSQVFQGNTEAFF. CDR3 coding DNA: TGTGCCAGCAGCCAAGTGTTTCAGGGGAACACTGAAGCTTTCTTT.

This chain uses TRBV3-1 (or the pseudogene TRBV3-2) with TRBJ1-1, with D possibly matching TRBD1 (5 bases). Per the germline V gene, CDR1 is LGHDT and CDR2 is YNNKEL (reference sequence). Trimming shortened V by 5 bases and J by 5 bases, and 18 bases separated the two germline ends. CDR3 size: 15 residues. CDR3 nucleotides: TGTGCCAGCAGCTTCGATTCCAGGGTTCAGACTGAAGCTTTCTTT. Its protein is CASSFDSRVQTEAFF.

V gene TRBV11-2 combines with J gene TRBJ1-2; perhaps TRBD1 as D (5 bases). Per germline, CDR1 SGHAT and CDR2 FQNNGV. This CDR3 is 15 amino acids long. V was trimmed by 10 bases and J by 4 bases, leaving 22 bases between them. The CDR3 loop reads CAISGGDEVPYGYTF. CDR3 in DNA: TGTGCCATCTCGGGGGGGGACGAGGTCCCCTATGGCTACACCTTC.

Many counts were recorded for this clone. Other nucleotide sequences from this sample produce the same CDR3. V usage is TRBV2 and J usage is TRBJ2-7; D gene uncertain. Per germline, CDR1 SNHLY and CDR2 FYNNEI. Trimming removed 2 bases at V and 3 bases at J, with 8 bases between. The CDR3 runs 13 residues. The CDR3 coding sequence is TGTGCCAGCAGTGAAACTCCTGACTACGAGCAGTACTTC. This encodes CASSETPDYEQYF.

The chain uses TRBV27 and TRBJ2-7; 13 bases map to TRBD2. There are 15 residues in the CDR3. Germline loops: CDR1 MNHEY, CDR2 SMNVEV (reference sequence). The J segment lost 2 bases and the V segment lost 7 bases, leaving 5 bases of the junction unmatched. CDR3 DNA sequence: TGTGCCAGCACGCGGACTAGCGGGGGACCCTACGAGCAGTACTTC. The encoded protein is CASTRTSGGPYEQYF.

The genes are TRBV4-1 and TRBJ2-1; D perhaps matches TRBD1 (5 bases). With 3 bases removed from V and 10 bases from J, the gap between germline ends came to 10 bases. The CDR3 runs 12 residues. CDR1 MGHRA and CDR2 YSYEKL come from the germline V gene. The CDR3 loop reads CASSHMGREQFF. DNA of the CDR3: TGCGCCAGCAGCCATATGGGGCGGGAGCAGTTCTTC.

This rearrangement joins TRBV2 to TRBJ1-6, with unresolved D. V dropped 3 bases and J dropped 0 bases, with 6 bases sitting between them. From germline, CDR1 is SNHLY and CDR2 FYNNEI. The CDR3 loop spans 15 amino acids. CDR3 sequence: CASSDGVSYNSPLHF. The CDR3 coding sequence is TGTGCCAGCAGTGATGGAGTCTCCTATAATTCACCCCTCCACTTT.

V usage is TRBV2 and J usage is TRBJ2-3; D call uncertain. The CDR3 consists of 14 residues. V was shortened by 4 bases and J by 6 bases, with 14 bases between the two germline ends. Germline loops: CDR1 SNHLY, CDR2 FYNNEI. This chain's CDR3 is CASSVVSVGDTQYF. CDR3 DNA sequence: TGTGCCAGCAGTGTGGTCAGCGTTGGGGATACGCAGTATTTT.

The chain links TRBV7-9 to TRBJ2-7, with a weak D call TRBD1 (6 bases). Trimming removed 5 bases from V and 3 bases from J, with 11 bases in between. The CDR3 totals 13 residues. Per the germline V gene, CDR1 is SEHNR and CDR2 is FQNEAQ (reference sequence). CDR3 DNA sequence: TGTGCCAGCAGCCGAGGGACAAACTACGAGCAGTACTTC. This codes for CASSRGTNYEQYF.

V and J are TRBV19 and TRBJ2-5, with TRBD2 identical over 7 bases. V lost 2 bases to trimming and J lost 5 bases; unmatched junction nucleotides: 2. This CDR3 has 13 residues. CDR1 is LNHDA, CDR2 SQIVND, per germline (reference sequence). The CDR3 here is CASSIQGGETQYF. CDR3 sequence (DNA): TGTGCCAGTAGTATACAGGGAGGGGAGACCCAGTACTTC.

The CDR3 region is CATRDKTGGAWYYGYTF. CDR3 coding DNA: TGTGCCACCAGGGATAAGACAGGGGGCGCGTGGTACTATGGCTACACCTTC. The rearrangement joins TRBV24-1 to TRBJ1-2; 10 nucleotides line up with TRBD1. V dropped 7 bases and J dropped 3; count of bases not matched to a gene: 13. CDR3 length: 17 residues. Germline V CDR1 and CDR2: KGHDR, SFDVKD.

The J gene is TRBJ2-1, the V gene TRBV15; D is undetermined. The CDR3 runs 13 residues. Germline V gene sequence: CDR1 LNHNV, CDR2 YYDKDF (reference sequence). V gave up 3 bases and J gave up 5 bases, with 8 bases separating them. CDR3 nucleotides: TGTGCCACCAGCAGCGCGCCCCACAATGAGCAGTTCTTC. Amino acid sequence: CATSSAPHNEQFF.

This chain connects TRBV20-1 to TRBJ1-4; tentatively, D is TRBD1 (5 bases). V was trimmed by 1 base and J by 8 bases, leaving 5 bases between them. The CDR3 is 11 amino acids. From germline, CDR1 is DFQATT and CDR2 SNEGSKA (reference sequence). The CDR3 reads CSARGGEKLFF. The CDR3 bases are TGCAGTGCTAGAGGGGGCGAAAAACTGTTTTTT.